The 8 T cell receptor beta chains below come from one sample, sequenced in a study of T-cell memory formation after mild COVID-19. MiXCR, applied by TCRdb to the 5' RACE reads, yields one record per CDR3 protein. This table has approximately 300,000 distinct CDR3 sequences, around 19% appearing once. The sample was PBMCs or a T cell subset sorted from them (not recorded which). These receptor sequences come from a man between 18 and 35 years old who had mild COVID-19 (a few samples of this study predate the infection). Cell type and time point are not known.

This clonotype was counted a few times. V usage is TRBV5-1 and J usage is TRBJ2-5, with 14 bases identical to TRBD2. Germline V lookup: CDR1 SGHRS, CDR2 YFSETQ. V lost 4 bases and J lost 3; bases outside the gene matches: 5. CDR3 size: 16 residues. In DNA form, the CDR3 reads TGCGCCAGCAGCCCCGGGACTAGCGGGGGTAAAGAGACCCAGTACTTC. Protein: CASSPGTSGGKETQYF.

CDR3 sequence (DNA): TGTGCCAGCAGCCCAACCTCTCCCGGGGAGCTGTTTTTT. Encoded protein: CASSPTSPGELFF. The chain carries TRBV11-2 and TRBJ2-2; unclear D gene. V lost 5 bases to trimming and J lost 6 bases, with 10 bases between them. This CDR3 has 13 residues. CDR1 is SGHAT, CDR2 FQNNGV, per germline.

This clonotype was recorded only once. The V call is TRBV5-1, the J call TRBJ2-2; D is unresolved. This CDR3 contains 15 residues. CDR1 is SGHRS and CDR2 is YFSETQ in the germline V gene. V lost 0 bases and J 6 bases, leaving 12 bases between the germline ends. This chain's CDR3 is CASSLEQNLPGELFF. In DNA, the CDR3 is TGCGCCAGCAGCTTGGAACAGAACCTCCCCGGGGAGCTGTTTTTT.

The V and J genes are TRBV5-4 and TRBJ1-6; the match to TRBD1 covers 7 bases. Germline-derived CDR1 and CDR2 are SGHNT and YYREEE (reference sequence). The V gene end was trimmed by 3 bases and the J gene end by 8 bases; junction bases not matched to a gene: 5. CDR3 length equals 14 residues. The DNA for the CDR3 is TGTGCCAGCAGCTCGGACAGGCCGGATTCACCCCTCCACTTT. This sequence encodes CASSSDRPDSPLHF.

The chain is built from TRBV5-4 and TRBJ2-1, with 9 bases aligning to TRBD1. The CDR3 consists of 15 residues. V shed 3 bases, J shed 9 bases, and the junction held 10 bases outside the gene matches. Germline V gene data show CDR1 as SGHNT and CDR2 as YYREEE (reference sequence). The CDR3 here is CASSSLQGARGEQFF. The CDR3 DNA is TGTGCCAGCAGCTCTCTACAGGGGGCGCGAGGTGAGCAGTTCTTC.

The rearrangement links TRBV10-2 to TRBJ2-5; D is uncertain. Trimming shortened V by 4 bases and J by 4 bases, and 7 bases separated the two germline ends. Germline values: CDR1 WSHSY, CDR2 SAAADI. This CDR3 comprises 12 residues. Written as DNA, the CDR3 is TGCGCCAGCAGTGCCTCTTTAGAGACCCAGTACTTC. It is translated as CASSASLETQYF.

The chain is built from TRBV11-2 and TRBJ2-7; D possibly corresponds to TRBD2 (6 bases). The V and J ends lost 2 bases and 0 bases respectively, with 11 bases between them. The CDR3 covers 15 residues. Germline values: CDR1 SGHAT, CDR2 FQNNGV. The CDR3 is CASSLIGDSSYEQYF. CDR3 nucleotide sequence: TGTGCCAGCAGCTTAATTGGGGACTCCTCCTACGAGCAGTACTTC.

V gene TRBV7-8 combines with J gene TRBJ1-1; no definite D call. Germline CDR1 is SGHVS and CDR2 is FQNEAQ. This CDR3 comprises 13 residues. V was trimmed by 1 base and J by 6 bases, leaving 9 bases between them. CDR3 DNA: TGTGCCAGCAGCTTAGATTACCCGCCTGAAGCTTTCTTT. This translates into CASSLDYPPEAFF.